This T cell receptor (beta chain) was sequenced for a study of Ad26.COV2.S vaccination and SARS-CoV-2 variants. Measured with immunoSEQ multiplex PCR; TCRdb has only the in-frame clones, and not every one. The table lists around 320,000 clones, about 82% of them singletons. The treatment: about 20 received Ad26.COV2.S at low or high dose, single or two shots; about 5 received placebo; per-sample allocation not given. Samples came from day 63 after the first vaccine or placebo injection. The administered vaccine (an Ad26 vector) expressed Wuhan-strain SARS-CoV-2 spike. Germline CDR1 SGHRS, CDR2 YFSETQ. The V end was cut by 4 bases, the J end by 5 bases, with 9 bases between. This CDR3 has 12 residues.

The sample was peripheral blood, taken in a trial of Ad26.COV2.S vaccine versus placebo. This TCR derives from a person between 18 and 59 years old who received the Ad26.COV2.S COVID-19 vaccine or a placebo. The chain links TRBV5-1 to TRBJ2-5, with D possibly being TRBD1 or TRBD2 (5 bases each). Written as DNA, the CDR3 is TGCGCCAGCAGCGCCCGGGGCGAGACCCAGTACTTC. Translated, it gives CASSARGETQYF. Using reference TRBV5-1 and TRBJ2-5 for the parts outside the CDR3, the full variable domain is KAGVTQTPRYLIKTRGQQVTLSCSPISGHRSVSWYQQTPGQGLQFLFEYFSETQRNKGNFPGRFSGRQFSNSRSEMNVSTLELGDSALYLCASSARGETQYFGPGTRLLVL.